Shown below are 30 T cell receptor beta chains from a single sample sequenced in a study of HIV-infected children after antiretroviral therapy interruption. Indicated treatment: PENTA 11 planned treatment interruption arm or continuous ART arm. Unique molecular identifiers were included in an RNA-based 3' RACE TCR library. TCRdb reprocessed the 3' RACE reads with MiXCR, giving one entry per CDR3 protein. Of about 89,000 distinct CDR3 sequences in the sample, 5.5% to 8.5% were seen once. Sequenced here: CD45RA+ CD4+ T cells from PBMCs, pooled from several time points, sampled from a donor given antiretroviral therapy, either interrupted or continuous. Documented subset: naive CD4+ CD45RA+ CD45RO- T cells. The receptors were gathered from a pool of human donors with HIV.

This clonotype was observed at least ten times. The chain couples TRBV2 to TRBJ1-2; D not certain. The V gene lost 2 bases and the J gene lost 8 bases, with 12 bases spanning the gap. The CDR3 is made up of 13 amino acids. Germline V gene lookup returns CDR1 SNHLY and CDR2 FYNNEI. DNA for the CDR3: TGTGCCAGCAGTGAAATGACGGCCTGGGGCTACACCTTC. This encodes CASSEMTAWGYTF.

This clonotype appeared many times. The chain combines TRBV5-1 with TRBJ2-3; TRBD2 matches at 11 bases. Germline values: CDR1 SGHRS, CDR2 YFSETQ. With 8 bases clipped from V and 4 bases from J, the junction kept 6 bases outside the gene matches. The CDR3 covers 14 residues. CDR3 nucleotides: TGCGCCAGTGCACTAGCGGGAGATGCAGATACGCAGTATTTT. Translating it yields CASALAGDADTQYF.

The chain links TRBV29-1 to TRBJ2-3; D could derive from TRBD1 or TRBD2 (5 bases each). CDR3 length equals 12 residues. The V gene lost 5 bases and the J gene lost 4 bases, with 10 bases spanning the gap. CDR1 is SQVTM, CDR2 ANQGSEA, per germline. CDR3 sequence (DNA): TGCAGCGTTTTGGTGGGGGCAGATACGCAGTATTTT. The encoded protein is CSVLVGADTQYF.

This clonotype was detected ten times or more. This chain connects TRBV5-1 to TRBJ2-5; no firm D call. The CDR3 length is 11 residues. In germline, CDR1 is SGHRS, CDR2 YFSETQ. The V end lost 3 bases, the J end lost 5 bases, and 5 bases lay between the germline ends. The CDR3 nucleotides read TGCGCCAGCAGCTGGCGGGAGACCCAGTACTTC. This gives the protein CASSWRETQYF.

CDR3 DNA: TGCAGCGTTGGGCAGGATAACACCGGGGAGCTGTTTTTT. This sequence encodes CSVGQDNTGELFF. The J gene is TRBJ2-2, the V gene TRBV29-1; no definite D call. The V and J ends lost 4 bases and 2 bases respectively, with 8 bases between them. Germline CDR1 is SQVTM and CDR2 is ANQGSEA. There are 13 residues in the CDR3.

This clonotype was observed many times. V is TRBV10-3 and J is TRBJ1-5, with D maybe TRBD1 (5 bases). The germline V gene has CDR1 ENHRY and CDR2 SYGVKD. The V gene lost 4 bases and the J gene lost 5 bases, with 18 bases spanning the gap. This CDR3 is 16 amino acids long. The CDR3 spells CAISGGLLEAHQPQHF. The CDR3 DNA is TGTGCCATCAGTGGGGGCCTCCTCGAGGCGCATCAGCCCCAGCATTTT.

In this sample, this clonotype turned up many times. J is TRBJ1-6 and V is TRBV18; TRBD1 agrees at 10 bases. CDR1 and CDR2 from the germline V gene are KGHSH and LQKENI. This CDR3 has 16 residues. V lost 3 bases to trimming and J lost 5 bases; unmatched junction nucleotides: 4. As DNA, the CDR3 is TGTGCCAGCTCACCGCAGGGACAGGGGAATAATTCACCCCTCCACTTT. Translating it yields CASSPQGQGNNSPLHF. The full variable domain, rest sourced from reference TRBV18 and TRBJ1-6, is NAGVMQNPRHLVRRRGQEARLRCSPMKGHSHVYWYRQLPEEGLKFMVYLQKENIIDESGMPKERFSAEFPKEGPSILRIQQVVRGDSAAYFCASSPQGQGNNSPLHFGNGTRLTVT.

The sample holds a few counts of this clonotype. The chain combines TRBV6-7 with TRBJ1-3; D not resolved. TRBV6-7 is marked as an open reading frame, function uncertain. This CDR3 region has 14 residues. The V end was cut by 2 bases, the J end by 0 bases, with 5 bases between. The CDR3 loop is CASSYVDSGNTIYF. The CDR3 region has the DNA TGTGCCAGCAGTTACGTGGACTCTGGAAACACCATATATTTT.

This clonotype was found many times. This chain joins TRBV12-3 or TRBV12-4 and TRBJ2-6; TRBD1 is a possible D gene (5 bases). Deletions cut 5 bases from V and 2 bases from J, with 13 bases between. The CDR3 has 16 amino acids. CDR3 sequence reads: CASSRQGLTGANVLTF. The CDR3 nucleotides are TGTGCCAGCAGTAGGCAGGGTTTAACTGGGGCCAACGTCCTGACTTTC.

In its sample, this clonotype was seen many times. V and J are TRBV28 and TRBJ1-1; no firm D call. This CDR3 has 11 amino acids. Looked up from germline, CDR1 is MDHEN and CDR2 is SYDVKM. The V gene lost 5 bases and the J gene lost 2 bases, with 3 bases spanning the gap. As DNA, the CDR3 is TGTGCCAGCAGTCGAAACACTGAAGCTTTCTTT. It encodes CASSRNTEAFF. Together with reference TRBV28 and TRBJ1-1, the CDR3 gives the full variable domain: DVKVTQSSRYLVKRTGEKVFLECVQDMDHENMFWYRQDPGLGLRLIYFSYDVKMKEKGDIPEGYSVSREKKERFSLILESASTNQTSMYLCASSRNTEAFFGQGTRLTVV.

The chain joins TRBV27 to TRBJ1-4; 7 bases agree with TRBD1. There are 15 residues in the CDR3. From germline, CDR1 is MNHEY and CDR2 SMNVEV (reference sequence). V shed 6 bases and J 4 bases; nucleotides not matched to a gene: 8. CDR3 in amino acids: CASRGRGQDNEKLFF. The CDR3, as DNA: TGTGCCAGCAGGGGGAGGGGGCAGGATAATGAAAAACTGTTTTTT.

There are many counts of this clonotype. V gene TRBV18 combines with J gene TRBJ2-1; 11 positions agree with TRBD2. This CDR3 spans 15 amino acids. V shed 4 bases, J shed 4 bases, and the junction held 3 bases outside the gene matches. CDR1 is KGHSH, CDR2 LQKENI, per germline. The CDR3 loop reads CASSRTSGQYNEQFF. The CDR3 nucleotides read TGTGCCAGCTCACGGACTAGCGGGCAATACAATGAGCAGTTCTTC.

The table lists this clonotype with many counts. The chain couples TRBV19 to TRBJ2-1; 10 bases are shared with TRBD1. The trim removed 5 bases at V and 7 bases at J, leaving 11 bases unmatched. Germline V lookup: CDR1 LNHDA, CDR2 SQIVND (reference sequence). The CDR3 extends over 16 amino acids. CDR3 nucleotide sequence: TGTGCCAGTAGTCTACGAACCGGGACAGGGGAAAATGAGCAGTTCTTC. This sequence encodes CASSLRTGTGENEQFF.

The rearrangement joins TRBV30 to TRBJ2-7; 8 nucleotides align to TRBD1. There are 15 residues in the CDR3. Trimming took 1 base from V and 6 from J; bases not matched to a gene: 11. CDR1 is GTSNPN, CDR2 SVGIG, per germline (reference sequence). CDR3 residues: CAWSERQGFGSEQYF. The CDR3 DNA reads as TGTGCCTGGAGTGAGCGACAGGGGTTCGGTTCCGAGCAGTACTTC.

The sample holds many counts of this clonotype. The J gene is TRBJ1-2, the V gene TRBV7-2; D gene uncertain. This CDR3 is built from 15 residues. The germline CDR1 and CDR2 sequences are SGHTA and FQGNSA. The V and J ends lost 1 base and 4 bases respectively, with 13 bases between them. CDR3 bases: TGTGCCAGCAGCTTAGAATCTGGACTGATCTATGGCTACACCTTC. Its translation is CASSLESGLIYGYTF.

This clonotype appeared many times. The chain employs TRBV7-8 and TRBJ1-2; D is perhaps TRBD1 (5 bases). Looked up from germline, CDR1 is SGHVS and CDR2 is FQNEAQ. The CDR3 length is 11 residues. V was shortened by 10 bases and J by 3 bases, with 9 bases between the two germline ends. The CDR3 sequence is CATWGYYGYTF. The CDR3 DNA reads TGTGCCACCTGGGGCTACTATGGCTACACCTTC.

This clonotype was detected ten times or more. The rearrangement uses TRBV20-1 and TRBJ1-1; weak D call: TRBD1 (5 bases). With 6 bases removed from V and 4 bases from J, the gap between germline ends came to 12 bases. The CDR3 contains 12 residues. Germline V gives CDR1 DFQATT, CDR2 SNEGSKA (reference sequence). CDR3: CSARWGGTEAFF. In DNA, the CDR3 is TGCAGTGCGCGATGGGGGGGCACTGAAGCTTTCTTT.

The chain couples TRBV20-1 to TRBJ1-1; the match to TRBD1 covers 7 bases. The CDR3 is made up of 12 amino acids. Germline trimming cut 6 bases from V and 4 bases from J; bases unmatched to any gene: 5. Germline CDR1 DFQATT, CDR2 SNEGSKA (reference sequence). The CDR3 sequence is CSAHYRGTEAFF. The DNA of the CDR3 is TGCAGTGCCCATTACAGGGGCACTGAAGCTTTCTTT.

This clonotype showed up many times. CDR3 region: CASSYARGQEPQHF. CDR3 coding DNA: TGTGCCAGCAGTTACGCTAGGGGGCAGGAACCCCAGCATTTT. V is TRBV6-5 and J is TRBJ1-5; 7 bases are shared with TRBD1. The CDR3 loop spans 14 amino acids. Losses at the gene ends were 2 bases for V and 10 bases for J; bases not matched to a gene: 8. Germline V CDR1 and CDR2: MNHEY, SVGAGI.

By proportion, this clonotype is medium-sized. The rearrangement uses TRBV20-1 and TRBJ1-1; D remains ambiguous. The V gene's germline CDR1 is DFQATT and CDR2 SNEGSKA (reference sequence). V was cut by 5 bases and J by 0 bases, with 4 bases left in between. The CDR3 extends over 11 amino acids. The CDR3 DNA follows: TGCAGTGCTGACTTGAACACTGAAGCTTTCTTT. It encodes CSADLNTEAFF.

This clonotype came up many times. The rearrangement uses TRBV20-1 and TRBJ1-1; D remains unclear. The V end lost 0 bases, the J end lost 6 bases, and 17 bases lay between the germline ends. The CDR3 length is 15 residues. Germline lookup yields CDR1 DFQATT and CDR2 SNEGSKA (reference sequence). The CDR3 here is CSARDLFPRGPEAFF. CDR3 DNA sequence: TGCAGTGCTAGAGATCTATTCCCCCGGGGTCCTGAAGCTTTCTTT.

This sequence joins TRBV6-1 and TRBJ1-6; D is unclear. This CDR3 has 17 residues. CDR1 and CDR2 (germline): MNHNS, SASEGT. V lost 1 base and J lost 0, with 10 bases in between. DNA of the CDR3: TGTGCCAGCAGTGAAGTCCCCCGGGGCTCCTATAATTCACCCCTCCACTTT. Amino acids: CASSEVPRGSYNSPLHF.

Ten or more counts support this clonotype. The chain links TRBV5-4 to TRBJ2-2; 7 nucleotides line up with TRBD1. CDR1 is SGHNT, CDR2 YYREEE, per germline (reference sequence). The J segment lost 6 bases and the V segment lost 5 bases, leaving 7 bases of the junction unmatched. This CDR3 spans 14 amino acids. The CDR3 coding sequence is TGTGCCAGCAGGGGGACAGCCAATGCCGGGGAGCTGTTTTTT. This encodes CASRGTANAGELFF.

In this sample, this clonotype turned up many times. The chain carries TRBV30 and TRBJ1-3; no reliable D call. The CDR3 runs 14 residues. Germline assignment: CDR1 GTSNPN and CDR2 SVGIG (reference sequence). The germline V and J ends were trimmed by 0 bases and 6 bases, with 12 bases remaining between them. CDR3 residues: CAWSVSSRVNTIYF. CDR3 sequence (DNA): TGTGCCTGGAGTGTCAGTTCGAGGGTAAACACCATATATTTT.

This clonotype has more than one count but fewer than ten. The chain uses TRBV5-1 and TRBJ2-7; D gene ambiguous. V was shortened by 0 bases and J by 10 bases, with 8 bases between the two germline ends. This CDR3 has 11 amino acids. Germline V CDR1 and CDR2: SGHRS, YFSETQ. CDR3 bases: TGCGCCAGCAGCTTGGAACGAGACCAGTACTTC. Protein product: CASSLERDQYF.

The chain couples TRBV20-1 to TRBJ2-3, with 11 bases matching TRBD1. This CDR3 has 15 residues. J lost 4 bases, V lost 3 bases, and 6 bases had no gene match. CDR1 and CDR2 (germline): DFQATT, SNEGSKA (reference sequence). The CDR3 protein is CSASLGTGGPDTQYF. In nucleotides, the CDR3 is TGCAGTGCTAGCCTCGGGACAGGGGGGCCAGATACGCAGTATTTT.

A few counts support this clonotype. This chain joins TRBV5-4 and TRBJ1-1; no definite D call. V shed 0 bases and J shed 4 bases, with 7 bases lying between them. The length of the CDR3 is 13 residues. Germline CDR1 and CDR2: SGHNT and YYREEE (reference sequence). CDR3 nucleotides: TGTGCCAGCAGCTTGGCGGTCGGCACTGAAGCTTTCTTT. Residues: CASSLAVGTEAFF.

The V gene is TRBV28, the J gene TRBJ2-2, with D tentatively TRBD1 (6 bases). Germline-derived CDR1 and CDR2 are MDHEN and SYDVKM. V shed 6 bases and J shed 1 base, with 9 bases lying between them. There are 14 residues in the CDR3. The CDR3 sequence: CASRSGQNTGELFF. For the CDR3, the DNA is TGTGCCAGCAGATCGGGACAGAACACCGGGGAGCTGTTTTTT. Using reference TRBV28 and TRBJ2-2 for the parts outside the CDR3, the full variable domain is DVKVTQSSRYLVKRTGEKVFLECVQDMDHENMFWYRQDPGLGLRLIYFSYDVKMKEKGDIPEGYSVSREKKERFSLILESASTNQTSMYLCASRSGQNTGELFFGEGSRLTVL.

This clonotype has at least ten counts. The chain couples TRBV4-1 to TRBJ2-7, with D perhaps being TRBD1 or TRBD2 (5 bases each). Per the germline V gene, CDR1 is MGHRA and CDR2 is YSYEKL. V was clipped by 1 base and J by 6 bases, with 13 bases between them. This CDR3 has 14 amino acids. Here the CDR3 reads CASSQVSGAAEQYF. In DNA, the CDR3 is TGCGCCAGCAGCCAAGTCTCCGGGGCAGCCGAGCAGTACTTC.

This clonotype was detected many times. The rearrangement links TRBV10-3 to TRBJ2-1; a possible D gene is TRBD1 (5 bases). V lost 4 bases and J 8 bases, leaving 15 bases between the germline ends. The V gene's germline CDR1 is ENHRY and CDR2 SYGVKD. This CDR3 spans 14 amino acids. CDR3 region: CAISADTGSDEQFF. In DNA form, the CDR3 reads TGTGCCATCAGTGCAGATACAGGATCTGATGAGCAGTTCTTC.